Below, one TCR beta chain is given with its context. It may be a read error: a sequence one base away is much more abundant. The CDR3 totals 13 residues. CDR1 SGHAT and CDR2 FQNNGV come from the germline V gene. Deletions cut 3 bases from V and 1 base from J, with 6 bases between. This sample was included in a study of blood T cell repertoires in COVID-19. Clones were read by immunoSEQ multiplex PCR, and TCRdb kept only the in-frame ones, dropping some. The sample has hundreds of thousands of clones, approximately 80% seen once. The V call is TRBV11-2, the J call TRBJ1-1; tentative D call: TRBD1 (5 bases). Sequenced: PBMCs or T cells enriched from blood (not recorded which). This TCR was sampled from a man younger than 45 with acute COVID-19. CDR3 region: CASSFGQNTEAFF. CDR3 DNA sequence: TGTGCCAGCAGCTTTGGACAGAACACTGAAGCTTTCTTT.